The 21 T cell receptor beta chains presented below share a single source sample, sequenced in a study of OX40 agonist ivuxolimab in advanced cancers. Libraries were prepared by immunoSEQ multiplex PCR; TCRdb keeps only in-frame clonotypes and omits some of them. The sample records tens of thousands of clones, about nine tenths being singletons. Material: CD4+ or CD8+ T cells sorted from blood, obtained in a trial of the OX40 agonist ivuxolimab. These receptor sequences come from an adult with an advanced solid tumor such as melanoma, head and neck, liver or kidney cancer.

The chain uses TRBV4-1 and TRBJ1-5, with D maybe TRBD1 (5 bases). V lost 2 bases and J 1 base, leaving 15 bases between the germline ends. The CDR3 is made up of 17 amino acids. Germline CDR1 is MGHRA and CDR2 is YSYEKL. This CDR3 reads CASSQFGPGGSNQPQHF. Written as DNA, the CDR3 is TGCGCCAGCAGCCAATTTGGGCCTGGGGGGAGCAATCAGCCCCAGCATTTT.

The CDR3 DNA follows: TGTGCCAGCAGCTTAGAAGCGGGGTGGAGAGGGGGTTACAATGAGCAGTTCTTC. Protein: CASSLEAGWRGGYNEQFF. The chain combines TRBV7-9 with TRBJ2-1, with D tentatively TRBD2 (7 bases). The CDR3 length is 18 residues. Germline CDR1 reads SEHNR; CDR2 reads FQNEAQ (reference sequence). The V end lost 1 base, the J end lost 4 bases, and 20 bases lay between the germline ends.

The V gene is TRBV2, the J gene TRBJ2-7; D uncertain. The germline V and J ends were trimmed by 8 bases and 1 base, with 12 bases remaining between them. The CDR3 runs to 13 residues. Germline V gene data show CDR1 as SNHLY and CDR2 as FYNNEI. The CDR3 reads CASQTTKSYEQYV. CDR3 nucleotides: TGTGCCAGCCAAACGACAAAGTCCTACGAGCAGTACGTC.

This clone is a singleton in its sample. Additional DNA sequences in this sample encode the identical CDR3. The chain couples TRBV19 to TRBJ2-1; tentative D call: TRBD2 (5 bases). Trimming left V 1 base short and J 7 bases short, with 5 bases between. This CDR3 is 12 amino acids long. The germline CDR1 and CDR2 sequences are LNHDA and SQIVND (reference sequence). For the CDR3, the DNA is TGTGCCAGTAGTATAGGAGGGAATGAGCAGTTCTTC. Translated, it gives CASSIGGNEQFF.

The CDR3 sequence is CASSLASDLDEQYV. DNA of the CDR3: TGTGCCAGCAGCTTAGCGTCGGACCTTGATGAGCAGTACGTC. The V gene is TRBV11-2, the J gene TRBJ2-7; D unresolved. This CDR3 region has 14 residues. Trimming stripped 1 base from V and 7 bases from J, with 14 bases between. Germline CDR1 SGHAT, CDR2 FQNNGV.

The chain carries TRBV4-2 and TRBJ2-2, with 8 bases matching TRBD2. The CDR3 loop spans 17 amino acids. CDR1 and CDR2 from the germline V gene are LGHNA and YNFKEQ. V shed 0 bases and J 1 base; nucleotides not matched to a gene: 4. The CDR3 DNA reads TGTGCCAGCAGCCAAGATTTCAGCGGGGGGAACACCGGGGAGCTGTTTTTT. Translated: CASSQDFSGGNTGELFF.

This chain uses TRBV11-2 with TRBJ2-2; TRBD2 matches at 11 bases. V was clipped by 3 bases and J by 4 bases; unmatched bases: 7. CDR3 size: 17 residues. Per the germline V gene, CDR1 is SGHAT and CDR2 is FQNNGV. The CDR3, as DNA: TGTGCCAGCAGCTTCGGTCCCGGGACTAGCGGCACCGGGGAGCTGTTTTTT. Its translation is CASSFGPGTSGTGELFF.

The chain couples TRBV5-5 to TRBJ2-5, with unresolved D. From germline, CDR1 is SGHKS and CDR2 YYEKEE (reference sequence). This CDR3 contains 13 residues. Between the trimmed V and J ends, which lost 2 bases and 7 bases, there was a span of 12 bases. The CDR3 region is CASSFGTVGTQYF. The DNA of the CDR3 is TGTGCCAGCAGCTTCGGCACGGTAGGGACCCAGTACTTC.

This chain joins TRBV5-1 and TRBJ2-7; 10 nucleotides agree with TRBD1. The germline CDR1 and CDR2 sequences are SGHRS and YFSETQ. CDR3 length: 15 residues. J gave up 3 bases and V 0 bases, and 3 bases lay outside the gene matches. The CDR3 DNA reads TGCGCCAGCAGCTTGGGACAGGGGGCGAGCTACGAGCAGTACGTC. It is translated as CASSLGQGASYEQYV.

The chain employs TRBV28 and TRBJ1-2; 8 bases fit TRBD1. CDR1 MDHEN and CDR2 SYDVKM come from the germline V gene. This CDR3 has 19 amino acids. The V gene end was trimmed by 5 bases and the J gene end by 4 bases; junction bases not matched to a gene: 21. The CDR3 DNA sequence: TGTGCCAGCAGTCTCTTCACGTTTAGGACAGGGCAAATTGCCTATGGCTACACCTTC. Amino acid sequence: CASSLFTFRTGQIAYGYTF.

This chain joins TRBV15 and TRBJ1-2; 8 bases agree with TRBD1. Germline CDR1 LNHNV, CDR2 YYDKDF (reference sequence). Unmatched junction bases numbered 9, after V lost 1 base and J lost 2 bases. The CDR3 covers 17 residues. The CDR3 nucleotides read TGTGCCACCAGCAGAGGCCGCCAGGGGGCGTTCAACTATGGCTACACCTTC. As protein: CATSRGRQGAFNYGYTF.

The CDR3 DNA follows: TGCGCCAGCAGCCAAGATCCCGATCTGGCAAGGTCCGAGCAGTACGTC. It specifies CASSQDPDLARSEQYV. This chain links TRBV4-1 with TRBJ2-7, with D unclear. CDR3 length equals 16 residues. Germline CDR1 is MGHRA and CDR2 is YSYEKL. V was pared by 0 bases and J by 6 bases, with 18 bases between.

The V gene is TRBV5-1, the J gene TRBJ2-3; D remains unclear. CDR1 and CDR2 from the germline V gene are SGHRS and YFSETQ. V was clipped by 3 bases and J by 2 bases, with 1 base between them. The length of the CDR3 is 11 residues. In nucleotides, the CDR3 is TGCGCCAGCAGCTACACAGATACGCAGTATTTT. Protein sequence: CASSYTDTQYF.

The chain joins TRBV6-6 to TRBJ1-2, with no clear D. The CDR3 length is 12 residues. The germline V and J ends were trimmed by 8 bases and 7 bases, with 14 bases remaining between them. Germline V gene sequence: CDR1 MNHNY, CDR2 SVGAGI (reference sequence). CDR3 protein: CASRGGIGGYTF. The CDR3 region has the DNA TGTGCCAGCCGAGGCGGGATCGGTGGCTACACCTTC.

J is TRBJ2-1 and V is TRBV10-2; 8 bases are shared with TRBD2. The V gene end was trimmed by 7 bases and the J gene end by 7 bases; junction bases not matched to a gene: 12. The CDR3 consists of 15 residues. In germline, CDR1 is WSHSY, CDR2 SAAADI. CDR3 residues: CASTIAGSGVNEQFF. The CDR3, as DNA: TGCGCCAGCACCATAGCGGGGAGTGGAGTGAATGAGCAGTTCTTC.

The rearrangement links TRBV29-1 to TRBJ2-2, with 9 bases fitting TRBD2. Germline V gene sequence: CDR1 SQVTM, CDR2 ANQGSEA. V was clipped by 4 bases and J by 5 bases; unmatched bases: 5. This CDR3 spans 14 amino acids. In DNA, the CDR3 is TGCAGCGTTGTTGGTCTAGCGGGGACCGGGGAGCTGTTTTTT. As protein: CSVVGLAGTGELFF.

The CDR3 spells CATQTGSDTQYF. The CDR3 coding sequence is TGTGCCACCCAGACAGGGTCAGATACGCAGTATTTT. This rearrangement joins TRBV15 to TRBJ2-3, with 7 nucleotides matching TRBD1. CDR3 length: 12 residues. The germline V gene has CDR1 LNHNV and CDR2 YYDKDF (reference sequence). V lost 8 bases and J lost 4; bases outside the gene matches: 3.

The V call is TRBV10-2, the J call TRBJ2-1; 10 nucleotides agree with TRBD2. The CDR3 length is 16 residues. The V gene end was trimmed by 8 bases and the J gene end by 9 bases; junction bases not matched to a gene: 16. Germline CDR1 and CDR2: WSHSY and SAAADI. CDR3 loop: CASSNEPSGSIGEQFF. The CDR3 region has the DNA TGCGCCAGCTCCAATGAACCTAGCGGGAGTATCGGTGAGCAGTTCTTC.

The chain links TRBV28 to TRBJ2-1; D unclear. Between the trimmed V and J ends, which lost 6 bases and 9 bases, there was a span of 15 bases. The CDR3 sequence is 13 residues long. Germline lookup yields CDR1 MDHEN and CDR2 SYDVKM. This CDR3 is CASSIGRTSEQFF. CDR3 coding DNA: TGTGCCAGCAGCATCGGGCGTACAAGTGAGCAGTTCTTC.

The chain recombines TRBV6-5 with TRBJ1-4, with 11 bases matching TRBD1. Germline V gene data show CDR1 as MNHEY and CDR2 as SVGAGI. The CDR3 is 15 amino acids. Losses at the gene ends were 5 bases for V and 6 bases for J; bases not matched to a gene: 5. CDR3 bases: TGTGCCAGCAGTGCGGACAGGGGGCGGTATGAAAAACTGTTTTTT. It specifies CASSADRGRYEKLFF.

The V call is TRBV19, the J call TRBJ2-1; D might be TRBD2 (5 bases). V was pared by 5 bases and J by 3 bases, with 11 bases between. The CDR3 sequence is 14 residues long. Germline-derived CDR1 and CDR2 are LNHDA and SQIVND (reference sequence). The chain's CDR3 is CASSGGLLYNEQFF. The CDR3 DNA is TGTGCCAGTAGTGGCGGGCTCCTCTACAATGAGCAGTTCTTC.